The rows below give T cell receptor beta chains drawn from one sample of a study of ipilimumab plus nivolumab after autologous stem cell transplantation. The data were produced by immunoSEQ multiplex PCR, yet TCRdb's version contains in-frame clones alone and is incomplete. The table lists about 84,000 clones, over 80% of them singletons. The material sequenced was PBMCs, taken in a trial of ipilimumab plus nivolumab as post-transplant consolidation. These receptors were taken from a male donor with diffuse large B-cell lymphoma. Each CDR3 is given with its conserved first and last residue. Fields, in order: D gene, CDR3 length, J gene, V gene, clone size, CDR3 DNA, CDR3 protein. D genes are given only for firm matches. Not every row has a clone size; where given, it reads once, few, many or a size class.

-	14	TRBJ1-6	TRBV5-1	-	TGCGCCAGCAGCATGGAACAAGCCGGGTCACCCCTCCACTTT	CASSMEQAGSPLHF
-	16	TRBJ1-6	TRBV27	few	TGTGCCAGCAGTTTACGGGGACTAGGTCGTAATTCACCCCTCCACTTT	CASSLRGLGRNSPLHF
TRBD1	15	TRBJ2-7	TRBV27	-	TGTGCCAGCCGTAAAGAGGACAGGTACTTCTACGAGCAGTACTTC	CASRKEDRYFYEQYF
-	14	TRBJ2-7	TRBV7-8	-	TGTGCCAGCAGCTTAGGTGCCAGTTCCTACGAGCAGTACTTC	CASSLGASSYEQYF
TRBD2	15	TRBJ2-3	TRBV7-3	-	TGTGCCAGCAGCCAAGCGGGGGGGAAAACAGATACGCAGTATTTT	CASSQAGGKTDTQYF
-	13	TRBJ2-1	TRBV29-1	-	TGCAGCGTTCGGGACGGAACTTACAATGAGCAGTTCTTC	CSVRDGTYNEQFF
-	13	TRBJ2-5	TRBV7-2	-	TGTGCCAGCAGCAGGGACGCCGGAGCGACCCAGTACTTC	CASSRDAGATQYF
-	12	TRBJ1-2	TRBV29-1	-	TGCAGCGTCCAAACCGGGTTAAATGGCTACACCTTC	CSVQTGLNGYTF
-	18	TRBJ2-2	TRBV9	-	TGTGCCAGCAGCGTAGGGGACGTGGGGGGAGCGAACACCGGGGAGCTGTTTTTT	CASSVGDVGGANTGELFF
TRBD2	17	TRBJ2-7	TRBV10-2	-	TGCGCCAGCAGTGACTTCGGCAGCGGACTAGCGGGGGGGAAGCAGTACTTC	CASSDFGSGLAGGKQYF
TRBD1	16	TRBJ1-1	TRBV29-1	-	TGCAGCGTTGTCCCGGGACAGGGGGCCGTGACCACTGAAGCTTTCTTT	CSVVPGQGAVTTEAFF
-	16	TRBJ2-7	TRBV6-6	once	TGTGCCAGCAGTTCCCTCCCACAGGGAGGAGGGTACGAGCAGTACTTC	CASSSLPQGGGYEQYF
-	12	TRBJ1-2	TRBV6-6	-	TGTGCCAGCAGTGGCGGCGACTATGGCTACACCTTC	CASSGGDYGYTF
TRBD1	15	TRBJ2-1	TRBV27	-	TGTGCCAGCAGGGCGGAGGACAGGAGAAACAATGAGCAGTTCTTC	CASRAEDRRNNEQFF
-	14	TRBJ2-3	TRBV19	-	TGTGCCAGTAGTCTCGACGGCAGCACAGATACGCAGTATTTT	CASSLDGSTDTQYF
-	11	TRBJ2-1	TRBV10-3	-	TGTGCCATCAGTGGAGGGTTTGAGCAGTTCTTC	CAISGGFEQFF
TRBD2	16	TRBJ2-3	TRBV7-2	-	TGTGCCAGCAGCTCGACTAGCGGGGGGGTGATAGATACGCAGTATTTT	CASSSTSGGVIDTQYF
TRBD1	14	TRBJ1-2	TRBV6-5	few	TGTGCCAGCAGTTCTCGACAGGGCCACTATGGCTACACCTTC	CASSSRQGHYGYTF
TRBD2	14	TRBJ2-1	TRBV5-1	once	TGCGCCAGCACCCTAGCGGGTGACTTCAATGAGCAGTTCTTC	CASTLAGDFNEQFF
-	15	TRBJ2-1	TRBV7-2	once	TGTGCCAGCAGCTTAGCGGCTGTCGCTTTGAATGAGCAGTTCTTC	CASSLAAVALNEQFF
TRBD1	14	TRBJ1-5	TRBV10-3	-	TGTGCCATCAGTGGGGGACAGGGGAATCAGCCCCAGCATTTT	CAISGGQGNQPQHF
-	15	TRBJ2-7	TRBV5-5	-	TGTGCCAGCAGCCGTATGCGGGGGCCGGTGGGAGAGCAGTACTTC	CASSRMRGPVGEQYF
-	15	TRBJ2-5	TRBV6-6	few	TGTGCCAGCAGCCCATTCTCGGGGCTCCAAGAGACCCAGTACTTC	CASSPFSGLQETQYF
TRBD2	15	TRBJ2-1	TRBV18	-	TGTGCCAGCTCACCACAGCGGGGGGGCCTTGATGAGCAGTTCTTC	CASSPQRGGLDEQFF
-	15	TRBJ2-5	TRBV6-5	-	TGTGCCAGCAGTTACTCTACGTTTGGGGGGGAGACCCAGTACTTC	CASSYSTFGGETQYF
-	14	TRBJ1-2	TRBV5-1	-	TGCGCCAGCAGCCCAAACCCGACGGGCTATGGCTACACCTTC	CASSPNPTGYGYTF
TRBD2	13	TRBJ2-1	TRBV6-5	-	TGTGCCAGCAGCAGAACTAGCGGGGGTGTGCAGTTCTTC	CASSRTSGGVQFF
-	13	TRBJ2-3	TRBV7-2	-	TGTGCCAGCAGCTTTGTCCCCCTAGATACGCAGTATTTT	CASSFVPLDTQYF
-	17	TRBJ1-5	TRBV28	-	TGTGCCAGCAGTCTCTTAGTAAGCGACAAGGAGAATCAGCCCCAGCATTTT	CASSLLVSDKENQPQHF
TRBD2	16	TRBJ2-1	TRBV7-2	-	TGTGCCAGCAGCCTCGCTAGCGGGGGGGCAGTATTCGAGCAGTTCTTC	CASSLASGGAVFEQFF
-	14	TRBJ2-3	TRBV7-9	-	TGTGCCAGCAGCTTAACAGGCGGCACAGATACGCAGTATTTT	CASSLTGGTDTQYF
TRBD1	15	TRBJ1-1	TRBV5-5	-	TGTGCCAGCAGCTTGGTTCAGGGGGCGCGCACTGAAGCTTTCTTT	CASSLVQGARTEAFF
-	14	TRBJ1-2	TRBV5-1	-	TGCGCCAGCAGCCCGCAGCGTACAGGGTATGGCTACACCTTC	CASSPQRTGYGYTF
-	13	TRBJ1-1	TRBV27	-	TGTGCCAGCAGTTTAAGTCGGAGCACTGAAGCTTTCTTT	CASSLSRSTEAFF
-	14	TRBJ2-4	TRBV30	few	TGTGCCTGGACTCTACGAGCGGACAAAAACATTCAGTACTTC	CAWTLRADKNIQYF
TRBD2	15	TRBJ2-5	TRBV4-2	-	TGTGCCAGCAGCCAGGTTGAAGCGGGACAAGAGACCCAGTACTTC	CASSQVEAGQETQYF
TRBD2	15	TRBJ2-3	TRBV6-5	-	TGTGCCAGCTCAAGACGGGGGGACCTCACAGATACGCAGTATTTT	CASSRRGDLTDTQYF
-	15	TRBJ1-5	TRBV28	-	TGTGCCAGCAGTTTGGGGGGCGGCGGCAATCAGCCCCAGCATTTT	CASSLGGGGNQPQHF
-	15	TRBJ1-4	TRBV18	-	TGTGCCAGCTCACCGCTACAGGGAGGGGATGAAAAACTGTTTTTT	CASSPLQGGDEKLFF
-	12	TRBJ1-1	TRBV6-4	-	TGTGCCAGCAGTGCAATATACACTGAAGCTTTCTTT	CASSAIYTEAFF
-	12	TRBJ1-1	TRBV6-5	-	TGTGCCAGCACCACGGGGTTCTCTGAAGCTTTCTTT	CASTTGFSEAFF
TRBD1	11	TRBJ1-2	TRBV6-5	-	TGTGCCAGCAGGGATAACAGGGGATCCACCTTC	CASRDNRGSTF
TRBD1	14	TRBJ1-5	TRBV10-3	-	TGTGCCATCAGTGGGGACAGTAGCAATCAGCCCCAGCATTTT	CAISGDSSNQPQHF
-	12	TRBJ2-7	TRBV11-2	-	TGTGCCAGCAGCTTACTTAAAAACGAGCAGTACTTC	CASSLLKNEQYF
-	15	TRBJ2-6	TRBV5-1	few	TGCGCCAGCAGCCCGTTACCGTCTGGGGCCAACGTCCTGACTTTC	CASSPLPSGANVLTF
-	14	TRBJ2-1	TRBV6-1	once	TGTGCCAGCAGCGTTGGGTGGTTTAGCGATGAGCAGTTCTTC	CASSVGWFSDEQFF
-	13	TRBJ1-1	TRBV2	once	TGTGCCAGCAGCAGGGATGGGAACACTGAAGCTTTTTTT	CASSRDGNTEAFF
-	15	TRBJ1-3	TRBV9	-	TGTGCCAGCAGCGTAGGGGCTTACTCTGGAAACACCATATATTTT	CASSVGAYSGNTIYF
TRBD2	17	TRBJ2-3	TRBV5-1	-	TGCGCCAGCAGCCCCACCGTCGGGGGGGGGAGCACAGATACGCAGTATTTT	CASSPTVGGGSTDTQYF
TRBD1	15	TRBJ1-1	TRBV11-2	-	TGTGCCAGCAGCATCGGACAGGGTGGAGACACTGAAGCTTTCTTT	CASSIGQGGDTEAFF